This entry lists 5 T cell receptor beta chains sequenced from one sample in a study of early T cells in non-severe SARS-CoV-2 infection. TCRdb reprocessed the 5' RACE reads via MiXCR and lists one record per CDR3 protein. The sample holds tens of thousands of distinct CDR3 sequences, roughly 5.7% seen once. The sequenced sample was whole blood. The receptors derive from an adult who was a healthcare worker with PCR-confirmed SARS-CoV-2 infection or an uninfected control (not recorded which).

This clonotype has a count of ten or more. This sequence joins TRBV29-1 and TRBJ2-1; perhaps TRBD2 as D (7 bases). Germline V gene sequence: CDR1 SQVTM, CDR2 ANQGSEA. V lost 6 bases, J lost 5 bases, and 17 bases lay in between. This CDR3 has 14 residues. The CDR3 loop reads CSVRPGGVNNEQFF. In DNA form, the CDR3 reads TGCAGCGTCCGTCCGGGGGGCGTGAACAATGAGCAGTTCTTC.

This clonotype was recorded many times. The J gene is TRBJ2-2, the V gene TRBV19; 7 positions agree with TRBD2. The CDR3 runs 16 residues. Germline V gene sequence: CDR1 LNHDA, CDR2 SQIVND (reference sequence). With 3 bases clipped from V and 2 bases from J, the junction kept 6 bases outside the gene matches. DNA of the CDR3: TGTGCCAGTAGTATTCGGCGGGAGATTAACACCGGGGAGCTGTTTTTT. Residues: CASSIRREINTGELFF.

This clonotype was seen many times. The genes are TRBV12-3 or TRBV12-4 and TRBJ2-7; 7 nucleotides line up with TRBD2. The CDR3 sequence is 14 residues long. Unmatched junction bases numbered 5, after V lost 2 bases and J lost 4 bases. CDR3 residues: CASSLTGRKYEQYF. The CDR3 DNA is TGTGCCAGCAGTTTAACCGGGAGGAAGTACGAGCAGTACTTC.

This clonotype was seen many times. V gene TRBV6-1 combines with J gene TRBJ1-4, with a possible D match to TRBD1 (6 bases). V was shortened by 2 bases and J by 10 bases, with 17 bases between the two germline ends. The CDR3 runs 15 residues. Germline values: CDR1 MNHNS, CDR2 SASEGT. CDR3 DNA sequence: TGTGCCAGCAGTGAATTAGGCTGGGGGCGCGGAAAACTGTTTTTT. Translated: CASSELGWGRGKLFF.

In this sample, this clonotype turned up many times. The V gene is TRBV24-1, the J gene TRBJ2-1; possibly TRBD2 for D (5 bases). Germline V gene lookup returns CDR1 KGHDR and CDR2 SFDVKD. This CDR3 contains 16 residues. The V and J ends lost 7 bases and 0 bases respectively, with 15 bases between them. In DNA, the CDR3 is TGTGCCACCAGCCCGACTACCCCGAGCTCCTACAATGAGCAGTTCTTC. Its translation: CATSPTTPSSYNEQFF.